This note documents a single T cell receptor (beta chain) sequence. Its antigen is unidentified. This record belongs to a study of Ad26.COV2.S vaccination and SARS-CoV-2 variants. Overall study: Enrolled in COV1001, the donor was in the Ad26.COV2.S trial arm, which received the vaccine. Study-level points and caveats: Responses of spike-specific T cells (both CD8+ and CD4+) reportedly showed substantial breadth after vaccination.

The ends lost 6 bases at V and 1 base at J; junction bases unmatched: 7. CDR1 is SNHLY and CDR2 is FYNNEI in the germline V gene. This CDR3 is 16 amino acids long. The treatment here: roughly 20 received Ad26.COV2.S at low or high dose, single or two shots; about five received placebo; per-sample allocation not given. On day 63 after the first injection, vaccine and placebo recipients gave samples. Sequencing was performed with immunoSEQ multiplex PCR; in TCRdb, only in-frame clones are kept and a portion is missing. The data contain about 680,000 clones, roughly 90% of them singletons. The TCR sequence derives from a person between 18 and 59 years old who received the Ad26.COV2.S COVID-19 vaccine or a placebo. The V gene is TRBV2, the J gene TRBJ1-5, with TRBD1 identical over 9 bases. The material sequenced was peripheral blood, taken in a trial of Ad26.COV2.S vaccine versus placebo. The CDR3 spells CASRADRGGSNQPQHF. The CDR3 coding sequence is TGTGCCAGCAGGGCGGACAGGGGCGGAAGCAATCAGCCCCAGCATTTT.